This is a list of T cell receptor beta chains from one sample in a study of blood T cells in healthy people across ages. A single record per CDR3 protein comes from TCRdb applying MiXCR to the 5' RACE reads. The data hold around 1.5 million distinct CDR3 sequences, with roughly 32% observed a single time. The sequencing input was blood. These receptors originate from a woman aged 25 to 39 in good health. Both conserved end residues are part of each CDR3. The order of the fields is V gene, J gene, clone size, D gene, CDR3 DNA, CDR3 protein. The D gene is left open where the match is weak. A row's size may be missing; if present it is once, few, many or a size class.

V gene: TRBV28
J gene: TRBJ2-3
clone size: few
D gene: TRBD2
CDR3 DNA: TGTGCCAGCAGCCGTAGCGGGGGTAAGGATACGCAGTATTTT
CDR3 protein: CASSRSGGKDTQYF

V gene: TRBV6-2/TRBV6-3
J gene: TRBJ1-1
clone size: few
D gene: TRBD1
CDR3 DNA: TGTGCCAGCAGCTCCAGGGGGCCAGATGAAGCTTTCTTT
CDR3 protein: CASSSRGPDEAFF

V gene: TRBV4-2
J gene: TRBJ2-7
clone size: many
D gene: NA
CDR3 DNA: TGTGCCAGCAGCCAAGATCATTCGTCGCAGTCCTACGAGCAGTACTTC
CDR3 protein: CASSQDHSSQSYEQYF

V gene: TRBV6-6
J gene: TRBJ1-2
clone size: once
D gene: TRBD1
CDR3 DNA: TGTGCCAGCAGTTACGTAATCGGGACAGGGGTCCTTGGCTACACCTTC
CDR3 protein: CASSYVIGTGVLGYTF

V gene: TRBV20-1
J gene: TRBJ2-1
clone size: NA
D gene: TRBD1
CDR3 DNA: TGCAGTGCCGGGACAGGGAGTCGGGATGAGCAGTTCTTC
CDR3 protein: CSAGTGSRDEQFF

V gene: TRBV3-1
J gene: TRBJ2-3
clone size: NA
D gene: TRBD2
CDR3 DNA: TGTGCCAGCAGCCATGGGACTAGCGGGGGGAGGGGCACAGATACGCAGTATTTT
CDR3 protein: CASSHGTSGGRGTDTQYF

V gene: TRBV20-1
J gene: TRBJ2-7
clone size: NA
D gene: TRBD1
CDR3 DNA: TGCAGTGCTCCTCTCTTTCAGGGGACAGGCGAGCAGTACTTC
CDR3 protein: CSAPLFQGTGEQYF

V gene: TRBV6-6
J gene: TRBJ2-3
clone size: NA
D gene: TRBD2
CDR3 DNA: TGTGCCAGCCAGGCGGGGGGTATGGTAACGACAGATACGCAGTATTTT
CDR3 protein: CASQAGGMVTTDTQYF

V gene: TRBV12-3/TRBV12-4
J gene: TRBJ1-1
clone size: NA
D gene: NA
CDR3 DNA: TGTGCCAGCAGTTTAGCGCGGGGGGAGGCTGAAGCTTTCTTT
CDR3 protein: CASSLARGEAEAFF

V gene: TRBV10-3
J gene: TRBJ2-2
clone size: NA
D gene: NA
CDR3 DNA: TGTGCCATCAGTGAGTTGTTCAGGACCACCGGGGAGCTGTTTTTT
CDR3 protein: CAISELFRTTGELFF

V gene: TRBV10-3
J gene: TRBJ2-3
clone size: NA
D gene: NA
CDR3 DNA: TGTGCCATCAGTGATCGGCCTTTGGATGCGCAGTATTTT
CDR3 protein: CAISDRPLDAQYF